What follows describes a single T cell receptor (beta chain). The study ran its PCR with 60 Vbeta and 13 Jbeta primers. The method was immunoSEQ multiplex PCR; TCRdb's version includes in-frame clones alone and lacks a portion of them. The repertoire holds 70,000 to 85,000 clones, with roughly 70% as singletons. This record comes from a study of cytomegalovirus exposure and HLA in healthy donors. The CDR3 spans 14 residues. V shed 2 bases and J 6 bases; nucleotides not matched to a gene: 5. CDR1 is SGHAT and CDR2 is FQNNGV in the germline V gene. This chain links TRBV11-2 with TRBJ2-7, with 9 bases that match TRBD2. The sample taken for sequencing was PBMCs. The clonotype comes from a man aged 40-50 years in good health and CMV-seropositive. The CDR3 region is CASSLNLTSGEQYF. The CDR3 DNA reads TGTGCCAGCAGCTTAAACCTGACTAGCGGCGAGCAGTACTTC. The full variable domain, rest sourced from reference TRBV11-2 and TRBJ2-7, is EAGVAQSPRYKIIEKRQSVAFWCNPISGHATLYWYQQILGQGPKLLIQFQNNGVVDDSQLPKDRFSAERLKGVDSTLKIQPAKLEDSAVYLCASSLNLTSGEQYFGPGTRLTVT.